This T cell receptor beta chain is drawn from a study of T cells in Graves' hyperthyroidism and ophthalmopathy. Study background: Sampling of peripheral blood happened at initial diagnosis, prior to any treatment.

Germline CDR1 and CDR2: SGHRS and YFSETQ. The CDR3 contains 14 residues. Losses at the gene ends were 4 bases for V and 2 bases for J; bases not matched to a gene: 5. Regarding this clonotype: The antigen remains unidentified.

Amplified TCR beta CDR3 regions came from RNA transcripts. HTBI primers were employed in a first-round RT-PCR of the TCR CDR3. TCRdb processed the multiplex PCR reads anew with MiXCR; each CDR3 protein has one entry. The table shows 200,000 to 250,000 distinct CDR3 sequences, with 15% to 20% occurring only once. General study findings and limits: Ophthalmopathy was separated from stable hyperthyroidism by a 13 V-J model.

The chain recombines TRBV5-1 with TRBJ2-7, with 8 positions matching TRBD1. The sequenced sample was blood. The source is a man in his forties or fifties with Graves' hyperthyroidism. CDR3 sequence (DNA): TGCGCCAGCAGCATAGGGACAGGACCCTACGAGCAGTACTTC. This sequence encodes CASSIGTGPYEQYF.